The present TCR beta chain was sequenced within a study of CD8 T cells in ankylosing spondylitis. V shed 0 bases and J shed 0 bases, with 6 bases lying between them. The CDR3 is made up of 15 amino acids. In germline, CDR1 is LGHNA, CDR2 YNFKEQ. By quantitative 5'-RACE with molecular barcodes, the TCR beta libraries were made. TCRdb itself ran the 5' RACE reads through MiXCR, one entry per CDR3 protein. The table lists approximately 100,000 distinct CDR3 sequences, about 8% of them singletons. Ten or more counts support this clonotype. What it binds is not known. Regarding the study as a whole: Relatively rare in peripheral blood, disease-linked clones were also CD8+. According to the report, clones linked to the disease were significantly enriched in matched synovial fluid samples taken from ankylosing spondylitis patients. A motif of under 10 highly homologous TCR beta variants was seen as apparently characteristic of ankylosing spondylitis blood.

The sample was blood, either unsorted or a sorted T cell fraction (not recorded which). The origin of this receptor is a male donor with ankylosing spondylitis or in good health (not recorded which). The rearrangement joins TRBV4-2 to TRBJ1-5, with D unclear. The CDR3 spells CASSQEPDSNQPQHF. The CDR3, as DNA: TGTGCCAGCAGCCAAGAGCCAGATAGCAATCAGCCCCAGCATTTT.